A single sample is the source of the 31 T cell receptor beta chains below, sequenced in a study of cytomegalovirus exposure and HLA in healthy donors. Primers: 60 Vbeta forward and 13 Jbeta reverse. Data came from immunoSEQ multiplex PCR; TCRdb stores just in-frame clones and leaves some out. The data hold hundreds of thousands of clones, with about 80% observed a single time. Material for sequencing was PBMCs. Every receptor here comes from a man aged 18-30 years in good health and CMV-seronegative.

This chain links TRBV5-4 with TRBJ2-3; 8 bases agree with TRBD1. The CDR3 runs to 15 residues. The V gene's germline CDR1 is SGHNT and CDR2 YYREEE (reference sequence). V shed 0 bases, J shed 4 bases, and the junction held 4 bases outside the gene matches. CDR3 nucleotides: TGTGCCAGCAGCTTGGTCGGACAGGGCCCAGATACGCAGTATTTT. It translates to CASSLVGQGPDTQYF.

Comment on this clone: Its ends do not fully match the called genes, so a read error is possible. The V call is TRBV5-1, the J call TRBJ1-1; 9 bases agree with TRBD1. Germline assignment: CDR1 SGHRS and CDR2 YFSETQ. The CDR3 extends over 14 amino acids. As DNA, the CDR3 is TGCGCCAGCAGATTGGGACAGGGGAACACTGAAGCTTTCTTT. Amino acids: CASRLGQGNTEAFF.

The table lists this clone with a few counts. The chain uses TRBV7-3 and TRBJ1-5; no firm D call. This CDR3 is 14 amino acids long. Germline CDR1 SGHTA, CDR2 FQGTGA. The V gene lost 5 bases and the J gene lost 6 bases, with 14 bases spanning the gap. CDR3 protein: CASSPAGLGQPQHF. CDR3 in DNA: TGTGCCAGCAGCCCGGCGGGTTTGGGTCAGCCCCAGCATTTT.

The sample holds one count of this clone. The chain links TRBV10-3 to TRBJ1-1; 8 nucleotides agree with TRBD1. Germline-derived CDR1 and CDR2 are ENHRY and SYGVKD. With 8 bases clipped from V and 5 bases from J, the junction kept 10 bases outside the gene matches. This CDR3 spans 14 amino acids. The CDR3 nucleotides read TGTGCCATCGGCGACAGGGGCCGAGGGACTGAAGCTTTCTTT. Protein product: CAIGDRGRGTEAFF.

This clone was counted once. V and J are TRBV10-3 and TRBJ2-7; the match to TRBD1 covers 9 bases. Germline V gene lookup returns CDR1 ENHRY and CDR2 SYGVKD. The V segment lost 3 bases and the J segment 2 bases; nucleotides outside the gene matches: 2. The CDR3 runs to 14 residues. For the CDR3, the DNA is TGTGCCATCAGTGACGGGGACAGGGCCTACGAGCAGTACTTC. Its protein product is CAISDGDRAYEQYF.

J is TRBJ2-2 and V is TRBV7-9; TRBD2 matches 8 bases. Losses at the gene ends were 5 bases for V and 2 bases for J; bases not matched to a gene: 10. This CDR3 is 17 amino acids long. Germline loops: CDR1 SEHNR, CDR2 FQNEAQ (reference sequence). The CDR3 nucleotides are TGTGCCAGCAGCCCCCCCCCGGGAGGGGCCAACACCGGGGAGCTGTTTTTT. Its translation is CASSPPPGGANTGELFF. Full variable domain (outside the CDR3, taken from reference TRBV7-9 and TRBJ2-2): DTGVSQNPRHKITKRGQNVTFRCDPISEHNRLYWYRQTLGQGPEFLTYFQNEAQLEKSRLLSDRFSAERPKGSFSTLEIQRTEQGDSAMYLCASSPPPGGANTGELFFGEGSRLTVL.

The chain joins TRBV19 to TRBJ2-6; D may be TRBD1 (6 bases). Trimming stripped 1 base from V and 0 bases from J, with 13 bases between. CDR1 is LNHDA and CDR2 is SQIVND in the germline V gene (reference sequence). The CDR3 length is 18 residues. CDR3 bases: TGTGCCAGTAGTATAGGCTGGGGGCCTAGCTCTGGGGCCAACGTCCTGACTTTC. It specifies CASSIGWGPSSGANVLTF.

The J gene is TRBJ1-1, the V gene TRBV9; TRBD1 might be the D (5 bases). This CDR3 region has 14 residues. Germline CDR1 reads SGDLS; CDR2 reads YYNGEE. V lost 2 bases, J lost 1 base, and 9 bases lay in between. The CDR3 region is CASSVATGNTEAFF. The CDR3 DNA is TGTGCCAGCAGCGTCGCAACAGGGAACACTGAAGCTTTCTTT.

The J gene is TRBJ2-7, the V gene TRBV6-6, with D possibly being TRBD1 (5 bases). Between the trimmed V and J ends, which lost 9 bases and 0 bases, there was a span of 18 bases. CDR3 length: 15 amino acids. The germline V gene has CDR1 MNHNY and CDR2 SVGAGI (reference sequence). The CDR3 is CASNTYRTTSYEQYF. The CDR3 DNA sequence: TGTGCCAGTAACACCTACAGGACAACCTCCTACGAGCAGTACTTC.

J is TRBJ2-6 and V is TRBV28, with TRBD1 identical over 7 bases. V was clipped by 6 bases and J by 4 bases; unmatched bases: 6. Germline V gene sequence: CDR1 MDHEN, CDR2 SYDVKM. This CDR3 is 15 amino acids long. The CDR3 DNA reads TGTGCCAGCAGAAAAACAGGGGCCGGGGCCAACGTCCTGACTTTC. This encodes CASRKTGAGANVLTF.

The genes are TRBV2 and TRBJ2-1; TRBD2 matches 16 bases. The CDR3 has 17 residues. The germline gives CDR1 SNHLY, CDR2 FYNNEI. The trim removed 8 bases at V and 2 bases at J, leaving 6 bases unmatched. The CDR3 here is CASAGTSGRVPYNEQFF. CDR3 DNA: TGTGCCAGCGCAGGGACTAGCGGGAGGGTACCCTACAATGAGCAGTTCTTC.

The V and J genes are TRBV5-1 and TRBJ2-7; TRBD2 might be the D (7 bases). The CDR3 is 14 residues long. CDR1 is SGHRS, CDR2 YFSETQ, per germline. Trimming took 0 bases from V and 5 from J, leaving 12 bases between them. The CDR3 region is CASSLVGGLDEQYF. Here the CDR3 DNA reads TGCGCCAGCAGCTTGGTCGGGGGGCTGGACGAGCAGTACTTC.

The chain recombines TRBV11-2 with TRBJ2-7, with TRBD2 matching over 11 bases. Losses at the gene ends were 4 bases for V and 2 bases for J; bases not matched to a gene: 4. CDR1 is SGHAT, CDR2 FQNNGV, per germline. CDR3 size: 15 residues. For the CDR3, the DNA is TGTGCCAGCAGCTCCGGGACTAGCGGAACCTACGAGCAGTACTTC. Translating it yields CASSSGTSGTYEQYF.

As concerns this clone: Its ends do not fully match the called genes, so a read error is possible. This CDR3 is also generated by other DNA sequences in the sample. This chain joins TRBV5-6 and TRBJ2-7; 9 bases are shared with TRBD2. CDR1 is SGHDT, CDR2 YYEEEE, per germline. The CDR3 covers 14 residues. The CDR3, as DNA: TGTGCTAGCAGCTTGATAGCGGGAGTCTACGAGCAGTACTTC. This sequence encodes CASSLIAGVYEQYF.

This clone was seen more than once but under ten times. The rearrangement links TRBV5-1 to TRBJ1-3; 8 bases are shared with TRBD1. Germline CDR1 SGHRS, CDR2 YFSETQ. The V gene end was trimmed by 4 bases and the J gene end by 4 bases; junction bases not matched to a gene: 7. This CDR3 spans 15 amino acids. Here the CDR3 reads CASSPQGASGNTIYF. The CDR3 nucleotides are TGCGCCAGCAGCCCTCAGGGGGCCTCGGGAAACACCATATATTTT.

This clone was recorded once. This chain links TRBV10-3 with TRBJ2-7; possible D gene TRBD2, 6 bases. The CDR3 spans 12 residues. Germline-derived CDR1 and CDR2 are ENHRY and SYGVKD. V lost 6 bases to trimming and J lost 3 bases, with 9 bases between them. The CDR3 sequence is CAIRTSNYEQYF. Here the CDR3 DNA reads TGTGCCATCAGAACTAGCAACTACGAGCAGTACTTC.

The chain employs TRBV5-1 and TRBJ2-5, with 8 bases that match TRBD2. The assigned J gene may be wrong: the sequence end matches TRBJ2-7 better. This CDR3 is 16 amino acids long. CDR1 is SGHRS and CDR2 is YFSETQ in the germline V gene. CDR3 sequence: CASSAGLTSGDYEQYF. CDR3 in DNA: TGCGCCAGCAGCGCCGGCCTTACTAGCGGCGACTACGAGCAGTACTTC.

The chain joins TRBV7-3 to TRBJ2-1, with D uncertain. The CDR3 consists of 12 residues. Germline CDR1 SGHTA, CDR2 FQGTGA. Deletions cut 5 bases from V and 5 bases from J, with 7 bases between. The DNA for the CDR3 is TGTGCCAGCAGCCACACCGACAATGAGCAGTTCTTC. Translated, it gives CASSHTDNEQFF.

V usage is TRBV19 and J usage is TRBJ1-5; D remains ambiguous. Germline CDR1 reads LNHDA; CDR2 reads SQIVND (reference sequence). The CDR3 extends over 13 amino acids. The ends were cut back, 6 bases at V and 0 bases at J, with 6 bases in the middle. This CDR3 is CASRADSNQPQHF. DNA for the CDR3: TGTGCCAGTAGGGCTGATAGCAATCAGCCCCAGCATTTT.

This chain connects TRBV5-1 to TRBJ2-1; 10 nucleotides match TRBD2. Germline assignment: CDR1 SGHRS and CDR2 YFSETQ. V trimming: 6 bases; J trimming: 4 bases; junction bases outside the gene matches: 10. The CDR3 spans 16 residues. The CDR3 region has the DNA TGCGCCAGCACGAAACGGCTAGCGGGAGCATACAATGAGCAGTTCTTC. Translation: CASTKRLAGAYNEQFF.

The chain uses TRBV4-2 and TRBJ2-7; 7 positions agree with TRBD1. CDR1 is LGHNA and CDR2 is YNFKEQ in the germline V gene. The CDR3 is 13 amino acids. V lost 0 bases, J lost 7 bases, and 3 bases stayed unmatched. The CDR3 sequence is CASSQETDREQYF. The CDR3, as DNA: TGTGCCAGCAGCCAAGAGACGGACAGGGAGCAGTACTTC.

The genes are TRBV5-4 and TRBJ2-7; TRBD2 matches 7 bases. V lost 0 bases to trimming and J lost 2 bases; unmatched junction nucleotides: 5. From germline, CDR1 is SGHNT and CDR2 YYREEE (reference sequence). CDR3 length: 15 amino acids. The CDR3 protein is CASSLELAVTYEQYF. In DNA, the CDR3 is TGTGCCAGCAGCTTGGAGCTAGCGGTAACCTACGAGCAGTACTTC.

The chain employs TRBV29-1 and TRBJ2-3; the D gene is possibly TRBD1 (6 bases). Trimming shortened V by 3 bases and J by 1 base, and 20 bases separated the two germline ends. The CDR3 loop spans 17 amino acids. Germline V lookup: CDR1 SQVTM, CDR2 ANQGSEA. The CDR3 is CSVDFYRVHQGTDTQYF. CDR3 in DNA: TGCAGCGTTGACTTCTACAGGGTTCACCAGGGCACAGATACGCAGTATTTT.

This chain links TRBV5-8 with TRBJ2-3; 9 bases fit TRBD1. With 3 bases clipped from V and 0 bases from J, the junction kept 2 bases outside the gene matches. The CDR3 has 15 amino acids. The germline CDR1 and CDR2 sequences are SGHTS and YDEGEE. CDR3 in DNA: TGTGCCAGCAGCTCACAGGGGGCAAGCACAGATACGCAGTATTTT. It specifies CASSSQGASTDTQYF.

J is TRBJ2-7 and V is TRBV11-2, with 7 bases fitting TRBD2. The length of the CDR3 is 13 residues. J was trimmed by 3 bases and V by 1 base; bases with no gene match: 0. CDR1 and CDR2 from the germline V gene are SGHAT and FQNNGV. The CDR3 reads CASSLGGGYEQYF. In DNA, the CDR3 is TGTGCCAGCAGCTTAGGGGGGGGCTACGAGCAGTACTTC.

V is TRBV5-5 and J is TRBJ1-2; D remains ambiguous. The CDR3 runs to 14 residues. In germline, CDR1 is SGHKS, CDR2 YYEKEE (reference sequence). V was shortened by 4 bases and J by 1 base, with 11 bases between the two germline ends. CDR3 sequence (DNA): TGTGCCAGCAGCCCGACTACATTTAACTATGGCTACACCTTC. It is translated as CASSPTTFNYGYTF.

The gene calls are TRBV7-3 and TRBJ2-1; a weak D match, TRBD1 (7 bases). CDR1 is SGHTA, CDR2 FQGTGA, per germline. CDR3 length: 16 residues. Trimming took off 0 bases at V and 9 bases at J, with 18 bases between the two ends. The CDR3 is CASSLTEGAGWSEQFF. The CDR3 DNA sequence: TGTGCCAGCAGCTTAACGGAGGGGGCGGGATGGAGTGAGCAGTTCTTC.

This rearrangement joins TRBV19 to TRBJ2-3; 10 bases fit TRBD1. V dropped 5 bases and J dropped 5; count of bases not matched to a gene: 10. This CDR3 is built from 16 residues. Germline V CDR1 and CDR2: LNHDA, SQIVND (reference sequence). The CDR3 nucleotides read TGTGCCAGTAGTCCGGGGACAGGGGCCGCGGGAGATACGCAGTATTTT. Encoded protein: CASSPGTGAAGDTQYF.

In its sample, this clone was seen a few times. J is TRBJ2-2 and V is TRBV6-5; D remains ambiguous. From germline, CDR1 is MNHEY and CDR2 SVGAGI. Trimming removed 1 base at V and 5 bases at J, with 11 bases between. The CDR3 extends over 15 amino acids. This chain's CDR3 is CASSYFLGATGELFF. For the CDR3, the DNA is TGTGCCAGCAGTTACTTTTTAGGAGCGACCGGGGAGCTGTTTTTT.

This clone came up a few times. At the DNA level, this CDR3 is encoded by other sequences in the same sample as well. The chain uses TRBV11-2 and TRBJ2-7; 11 nucleotides match TRBD1. Unmatched junction bases numbered 3, after V lost 1 base and J lost 7 bases. The CDR3 sequence is 14 residues long. CDR1 and CDR2 from the germline V gene are SGHAT and FQNNGV. The CDR3 DNA sequence: TGTGCCAGCAGCTTAGGGACAGGGGGCTATGAGCAGTACTTC. Its protein product is CASSLGTGGYEQYF. Complete variable domain (other parts from reference TRBV11-2 and TRBJ2-7): EAGVAQSPRYKIIEKRQSVAFWCNPISGHATLYWYQQILGQGPKLLIQFQNNGVVDDSQLPKDRFSAERLKGVDSTLKIQPAKLEDSAVYLCASSLGTGGYEQYFGPGTRLTVT.

This clone appeared a single time. V is TRBV19 and J is TRBJ1-2; 9 bases line up with TRBD1. CDR3 length equals 16 residues. Per germline, CDR1 LNHDA and CDR2 SQIVND (reference sequence). J gave up 4 bases and V 5 bases, and 11 bases lay outside the gene matches. In nucleotides, the CDR3 is TGTGCCAGTAGTGGGACAGGACAGGGGCGAAGCTATGGCTACACCTTC. Translating gives CASSGTGQGRSYGYTF.